The clone carrying this TCR beta chain was detected only a few times. V dropped 8 bases and J dropped 4 bases, with 20 bases sitting between them. The CDR3 contains 16 residues. The entry originates in a study of beta chain features in type 1 diabetes. Expressed TCRB transcripts were sequenced because the isolated RNA had all been reverse transcribed beforehand. Assay: immunoSEQ multiplex PCR; the TCRdb copy retains only in-frame clones and omits some. The sample lists 150,000 to 200,000 clones, less than 9.5% occurring once. The J gene is TRBJ1-4, the V gene TRBV23-1; D gene unclear. TRBV23-1 carries the ORF label, with uncertain function. The source of this sequence is a woman under 30 in good health. Sequencing was done on a sample of central memory CD4+ T cells from blood. The CDR3 loop is CASPSEGPGFNEKLFF. The CDR3 DNA follows: TGCGCCAGCCCTTCAGAGGGCCCAGGATTTAATGAAAAACTGTTTTTT.